One sample yielded the 11 T cell receptor beta chains listed below, sequenced in a study of blood T cells in healthy people across ages. It was with a sample-barcoded 5' primer and a J-beta primer mix that a second PCR of roughly 7 to 12 cycles was run. TCRdb ran MiXCR on the 5' RACE reads and lists one entry per CDR3 protein. The sample contains more than 500,000 distinct CDR3 sequences, around 27% of which appear only once. The sample was also linked to a second study, of T cells of mothers and their children.

What was sequenced was blood. Receptor source: a boy between 2 and 10 years old in good health.

This clonotype was seen more than once but under ten times. This chain links TRBV20-1 with TRBJ1-2; D not certain. Trimming stripped 1 base from V and 0 bases from J, with 12 bases between. CDR1 and CDR2 (germline): DFQATT, SNEGSKA (reference sequence). The CDR3 extends over 15 amino acids. The CDR3 DNA reads TGCAGTGCTAGAGGGTTCGACACTTCTAACTATGGCTACACCTTC. It encodes CSARGFDTSNYGYTF.

Only a few counts were recorded for this clonotype. CDR3 in DNA: TGTGCCAGCAGCTTATCTCAGTCGTGGGGCACTGAAGCTTTCTTT. Translated: CASSLSQSWGTEAFF. J is TRBJ1-1 and V is TRBV7-9; D gene uncertain. Trimming shortened V by 2 bases and J by 4 bases, and 14 bases separated the two germline ends. Per germline, CDR1 SEHNR and CDR2 FQNEAQ (reference sequence). The CDR3 runs to 15 residues. The full variable domain, rest sourced from reference TRBV7-9 and TRBJ1-1, is DTGVSQNPRHKITKRGQNVTFRCDPISEHNRLYWYRQTLGQGPEFLTYFQNEAQLEKSRLLSDRFSAERPKGSFSTLEIQRTEQGDSAMYLCASSLSQSWGTEAFFGQGTRLTVV.

The rearrangement joins TRBV5-1 to TRBJ1-1; 9 nucleotides align to TRBD1. The V gene end was trimmed by 4 bases and the J gene end by 0 bases; junction bases not matched to a gene: 10. In germline, CDR1 is SGHRS, CDR2 YFSETQ. CDR3 length: 17 residues. The CDR3 region has the DNA TGCGCCAGCAGCGGGGGGACAGGGTGGGGTTTGAACACTGAAGCTTTCTTT. Translating it yields CASSGGTGWGLNTEAFF.

This clonotype was recorded once. Likely a read error: the CDR3 ends without its conserved phenylalanine or tryptophan. The chain joins TRBV28 to TRBJ2-5, with 7 bases identical to TRBD1. The end of the DNA fits TRBJ2-7 better, so the J call may be wrong. The CDR3 length is 15 residues. The germline gives CDR1 MDHEN, CDR2 SYDVKM. Here the CDR3 DNA reads TGTGCCAGCAGTTCACAGGGGATCCGCCCCTACGAGCAGTACCTC. This translates into CASSSQGIRPYEQYL.

CDR3 in amino acids: CASGRGGRDEQFF. The CDR3 DNA follows: TGTGCCAGTGGGCGGGGGGGCCGAGATGAGCAGTTCTTC. V is TRBV7-2 and J is TRBJ2-1; 9 bases agree with TRBD2. The CDR3 totals 13 residues. V lost 9 bases and J lost 8; bases outside the gene matches: 8. Per the germline V gene, CDR1 is SGHTA and CDR2 is FQGNSA.

The rearrangement joins TRBV3-1 to TRBJ1-5; D not resolved. Germline V CDR1 and CDR2: LGHDT, YNNKEL (reference sequence). V lost 4 bases and J 6 bases, leaving 16 bases between the germline ends. The CDR3 is 15 amino acids. This CDR3 reads CASSPGSSGSQPQHF. CDR3 sequence (DNA): TGTGCCAGCAGCCCTGGATCGTCGGGGAGTCAGCCCCAGCATTTT.

This clonotype was seen a few times. The rearrangement links TRBV27 to TRBJ2-7; D might be TRBD2 (6 bases). The germline V and J ends were trimmed by 5 bases and 3 bases, with 11 bases remaining between them. The CDR3 length is 13 residues. Germline-derived CDR1 and CDR2 are MNHEY and SMNVEV (reference sequence). The chain's CDR3 is CASSARLDYEQYF. CDR3 in DNA: TGTGCCAGCAGTGCCCGACTAGACTACGAGCAGTACTTC.

The V call is TRBV7-6, the J call TRBJ2-7; D is uncertain. The J call is uncertain, as TRBJ2-5 better fits the DNA end. Germline lookup yields CDR1 SGHVS and CDR2 FNYEAQ. The CDR3 totals 15 residues. CDR3 protein: CASSSKGVAQETQYF. CDR3 nucleotide sequence: TGTGCCAGCAGCTCTAAAGGAGTGGCTCAAGAGACCCAGTACTTC.

The CDR3 DNA follows: TGTGCCAGCAGCTTAGTTTACCCCGGGACTAGCGGGAGCACAGATACGCAGTATTTT. Protein product: CASSLVYPGTSGSTDTQYF. The V gene is TRBV11-2, the J gene TRBJ2-3; 12 bases are a match to TRBD2. Germline trimming cut 1 base from V and 0 bases from J; bases unmatched to any gene: 8. The CDR3 covers 19 residues. Germline-derived CDR1 and CDR2 are SGHAT and FQNNGV.

This clonotype turned up a few times. The V and J genes are TRBV6-5 and TRBJ2-4; D is ambiguous. This CDR3 is 14 amino acids long. Germline V CDR1 and CDR2: MNHEY, SVGAGI. The V and J ends lost 2 bases and 3 bases respectively, with 8 bases between them. The CDR3 DNA follows: TGTGCCAGCAGTTACGGTTTAGGCAAAAACATTCAGTACTTC. It specifies CASSYGLGKNIQYF.

The V call is TRBV2, the J call TRBJ2-2, with 9 bases matching TRBD2. Germline V gives CDR1 SNHLY, CDR2 FYNNEI. The CDR3 loop spans 15 amino acids. Trimming removed 5 bases from V and 4 bases from J; junction bases left unmatched: 5. CDR3 region: CASSLIAGVTGELFF. CDR3 in DNA: TGTGCCAGCAGTCTTATAGCGGGAGTCACCGGGGAGCTGTTTTTT.